Here is one T cell receptor beta chain with its context. Germline V gene data show CDR1 as SGHDT and CDR2 as YYEEEE. The V and J ends lost 0 bases and 1 base respectively, with 11 bases between them. This CDR3 has 16 residues. This specimen belongs to a study of cytomegalovirus exposure and HLA in healthy donors. TCRdb's copy holds only in-frame clones and misses some; the assay was immunoSEQ multiplex PCR. The sample includes over 150,000 clones, 80% to 90% of them seen just once. V gene TRBV5-6 combines with J gene TRBJ1-5, with D hard to call. The sample taken for sequencing was PBMCs. The receptor was isolated from a woman under 40 in good health and CMV-seropositive. This CDR3 is CASSLAIDRSNQPQHF. CDR3 DNA sequence: TGTGCCAGCAGCTTGGCCATTGATAGAAGCAATCAGCCCCAGCATTTT. Complete variable domain (other parts from reference TRBV5-6 and TRBJ1-5): DAGVTQSPTHLIKTRGQQVTLRCSPKSGHDTVSWYQQALGQGPQFIFQYYEEEERQRGNFPDRFSGHQFPNYSSELNVNALLLGDSALYLCASSLAIDRSNQPQHFGDGTRLSIL.